A single sample gave rise to the 5 T cell receptor beta chains below, sequenced in a study of T cells after yellow fever vaccination (dated by TCRdb to 2018 to 2020). The library was built by means of 5' RACE. The instrument was an Illumina NovaSeq 6000. In TCRdb, the public reads were trimmed at Q25 with fastp and aligned with MiXCR, with productive beta chains retained. Every entry covers one CDR3 protein and lists the most common genes and DNA from its rows. For this sample there are some 320,000 distinct CDR3 sequences; approximately 11% appear just once. The ten largest account for 2.5% to 4% of the sample. The treatment or condition label, as the study defines it: live attenuated yellow fever vaccine strain. Sample: CD4+ T cells sorted from PBMCs, taken 45 days after the yellow fever booster vaccination. These receptors came from a man aged 18 to 30 who received the YFV17D yellow fever vaccine.

There are many counts of this clonotype. This sequence joins TRBV5-1 and TRBJ2-1; 10 bases map to TRBD2. This CDR3 spans 16 amino acids. Germline values: CDR1 SGHRS, CDR2 YFSETQ. The trim removed 5 bases at V and 4 bases at J, leaving 9 bases unmatched. For the CDR3, the DNA is TGCGCCAGCAGTCCCGATACTAGCGGGGTGTACAATGAGCAGTTCTTC. As protein: CASSPDTSGVYNEQFF.

This clonotype was counted between two and nine times. CDR3 coding DNA: TGTGCCAGCAGCTTAGCCAGCTATGAAGCTTTCTTT. It codes for CASSLASYEAFF. V is TRBV7-9 and J is TRBJ1-1; no clear D gene. The V gene lost 0 bases and the J gene lost 7 bases, with 6 bases spanning the gap. The CDR3 covers 12 residues. Germline V CDR1 and CDR2: SEHNR, FQNEAQ (reference sequence). Combining the CDR3 with reference TRBV7-9 and TRBJ1-1 gives the whole variable domain DTGVSQNPRHKITKRGQNVTFRCDPISEHNRLYWYRQTLGQGPEFLTYFQNEAQLEKSRLLSDRFSAERPKGSFSTLEIQRTEQGDSAMYLCASSLASYEAFFGQGTRLTVV.

This clonotype came up many times. The chain employs TRBV29-1 and TRBJ2-3; D could derive from TRBD1 or TRBD2 (6 bases each). The V gene's germline CDR1 is SQVTM and CDR2 ANQGSEA. The CDR3 consists of 14 residues. V lost 4 bases to trimming and J lost 6 bases, with 17 bases between them. CDR3 in amino acids: CSVAASVGGDTQYF. The CDR3 DNA sequence: TGCAGCGTTGCCGCTAGCGTAGGGGGGGATACGCAGTATTTT.

There are many counts of this clonotype. The chain carries TRBV5-1 and TRBJ2-5; D is possibly TRBD2 (7 bases). The CDR3 is 15 amino acids. The V end lost 3 bases, the J end lost 5 bases, and 17 bases lay between the germline ends. CDR1 and CDR2 (germline): SGHRS, YFSETQ. CDR3: CASSSGDGRSETQYF. DNA for the CDR3: TGCGCCAGCAGCTCAGGGGACGGGAGGTCGGAGACCCAGTACTTC.

V usage is TRBV20-1 and J usage is TRBJ1-2; TRBD1 might be the D (5 bases). CDR1 is DFQATT and CDR2 is SNEGSKA in the germline V gene (reference sequence). The CDR3 totals 13 residues. Trimming pared 0 bases from V and 6 bases from J, leaving 11 bases between. The CDR3 DNA sequence: TGCAGTGCTAGAGACTGGGGGAGGGATGGCTACACCTTC. It encodes CSARDWGRDGYTF.